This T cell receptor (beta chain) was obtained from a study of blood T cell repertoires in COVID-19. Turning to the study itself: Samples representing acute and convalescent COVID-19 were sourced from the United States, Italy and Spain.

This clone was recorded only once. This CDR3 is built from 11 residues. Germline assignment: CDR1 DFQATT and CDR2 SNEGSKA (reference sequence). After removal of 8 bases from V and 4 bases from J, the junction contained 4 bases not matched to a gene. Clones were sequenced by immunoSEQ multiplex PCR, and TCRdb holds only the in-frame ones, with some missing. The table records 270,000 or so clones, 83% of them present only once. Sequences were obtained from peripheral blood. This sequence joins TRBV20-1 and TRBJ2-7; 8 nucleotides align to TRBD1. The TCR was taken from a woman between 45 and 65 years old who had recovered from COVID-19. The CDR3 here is CSTQGVYEQYF. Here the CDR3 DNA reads TGCAGTACACAGGGGGTGTACGAGCAGTACTTC.